The present TCR beta chain was sequenced within a study of CD8+ T cells in alopecia areata. At the level of the study: Severity scoring for treated patients was based on the percentage of affected scalp area.

Study-level findings and limits: Many expanded lesional clones persisted in scalp and blood during tofacitinib.

Germline CDR1 reads SQVTM; CDR2 reads ANQGSEA. J was trimmed by 6 bases and V by 1 base; bases with no gene match: 3. The CDR3 is 13 amino acids. Sequencing templates came from extracted RNA that was reverse transcribed into cDNA. TCRdb's table, derived via immunoSEQ multiplex PCR, lists solely in-frame clones and lacks some. The sample has about 200,000 clones; about 62% are singletons. Specified treatment: oral pan-JAK inhibitor, 5-10 mg twice daily. Samples from alopecia areata patients were lesional scalp punch biopsies and peripheral blood. This clone was counted once. The antigen remains unidentified.

The receptor was isolated from a human donor with alopecia areata. The material sequenced was CD4+ T cells sorted from blood, taken at week 24, from a patient treated with tofacitinib. The chain employs TRBV29-1 and TRBJ1-2, with 9 bases matching TRBD1. This CDR3 reads CSVEGTGENGYTF. The CDR3 coding sequence is TGCAGCGTTGAAGGGACAGGGGAAAATGGCTACACCTTC.